This TCR beta chain was identified during a study of CD8+ T cells in alopecia areata. Findings and limits, study-wide: The study found that many expanded lesional clones persisted in scalp and blood during tofacitinib.

Indicated treatment: oral pan-JAK inhibitor, 5-10 mg twice daily. Collection of lesional scalp punch biopsies and peripheral blood was performed in alopecia areata patients. CD4+ and CD8+ T cells were sorted from PBMCs. cDNA prepared by RNA extraction and subsequent reverse transcription served as the template for sequencing. TCRdb's table, derived via immunoSEQ multiplex PCR, lists solely in-frame clones and lacks some. The sample includes about 94,000 clones, more than 65% of them seen just once. Germline loops: CDR1 SGHTA, CDR2 FQGNSA. V dropped 4 bases and J dropped 4 bases, with 5 bases sitting between them. The CDR3 has 11 amino acids. Remarks on this clone: Its antigen is still unknown.

The chain combines TRBV7-2 with TRBJ2-7; the D is unclear. The sequence came from a human donor with alopecia areata. Sequencing was performed on CD8+ T cells sorted from blood, taken at week 44, from a patient treated with tofacitinib. CDR3 loop: CASSSRYEQYF. The CDR3 DNA is TGTGCCAGCAGCTCCAGATACGAGCAGTACTTC.